This T cell receptor (beta chain) stems from a study of Ad26.COV2.S vaccination and SARS-CoV-2 variants. There are 17 residues in the CDR3. TCRdb's table, derived via immunoSEQ multiplex PCR, lists solely in-frame clones and lacks some. Here the sample spans about 680,000 clones, about 90% being singletons. Described treatment: some 20 received Ad26.COV2.S at low or high dose, single or two shots; 5 received placebo; per-sample allocation not given. The samples were gathered on day 63 after the first injection of vaccine or placebo. As its vector, the vaccine had Ad26, which expressed Wuhan-strain SARS-CoV-2 spike.

The chain carries TRBV12-2 and TRBJ2-6; TRBD1 is the table's D call, not checked against the DNA. TRBV12-2 is labeled a pseudogene. The sample was peripheral blood, taken in a trial of Ad26.COV2.S vaccine versus placebo. The clonotype was recovered from a person between 18 and 59 years old who received the Ad26.COV2.S COVID-19 vaccine or a placebo. The chain's CDR3 is CASRFTGIFMGANVLTF. The CDR3 region has the DNA TGTGCAAGTCGCTTTACAGGGATTTTCATGGGGGCCAACGTCCTGACTTTC.